Listed below are T cell receptor beta chains from one sample, sequenced in a study of OX40 agonist ivuxolimab in advanced cancers. TCRdb's table, derived via immunoSEQ multiplex PCR, lists solely in-frame clones and lacks some. The top ten hold approximately 25% of the sample, which has 45,000 to 60,000 clones, approximately 92% seen once. The input for sequencing was CD4+ or CD8+ T cells sorted from blood, taken in a trial of the OX40 agonist ivuxolimab. Source of these receptors: an adult with an advanced solid tumor such as melanoma, head and neck, liver or kidney cancer. Each CDR3 is given with its conserved first and last residue. The D gene is left open where the match is weak. Clone size appears in some rows only: once, few, many, or a class for an expanded clone.

D: .; V: TRBV5-6; J: TRBJ2-7; size: .; CDR3: CASSLGAGEYEQYF; DNA: TGTGCCAGCAGCTTGGGGGCCGGGGAGTACGAGCAGTACTTC
D: .; V: TRBV7-9; J: TRBJ1-1; size: .; CDR3: CASSLGDRTGAFF; DNA: TGTGCCAGCAGCTTAGGAGACAGGACTGGAGCTTTCTTT
D: .; V: TRBV4-3; J: TRBJ1-2; size: .; CDR3: CASSQDRGKNYGYTF; DNA: TGCGCCAGCAGCCAAGATAGGGGAAAAAACTATGGCTACACCTTC
D: TRBD1; V: TRBV5-6; J: TRBJ2-7; size: .; CDR3: CASSPELDRGDSYEQYF; DNA: TGTGCCAGCAGCCCCGAACTTGACAGGGGGGATTCCTACGAGCAGTACTTC
D: .; V: TRBV6-5; J: TRBJ2-7; size: .; CDR3: CASRREGYEQYF; DNA: TGTGCCAGCAGGCGGGAAGGCTACGAGCAGTACTTC
D: .; V: TRBV7-3; J: TRBJ2-3; size: few; CDR3: CASSLILTDTQYF; DNA: TGTGCCAGCAGCTTAATTCTCACAGATACGCAGTATTTT
D: .; V: TRBV4-3; J: TRBJ2-2; size: .; CDR3: CASSPLSSPTGELFF; DNA: TGCGCCAGCAGCCCCTTATCGAGCCCCACCGGGGAGCTGTTTTTT
D: TRBD1; V: TRBV6-1; J: TRBJ2-7; size: .; CDR3: CASRETDRKNTYEQYF; DNA: TGTGCCAGCAGAGAAACGGACAGGAAAAATACCTACGAGCAGTACTTC
D: .; V: TRBV7-3; J: TRBJ2-1; size: .; CDR3: CASSLGSRESSYNEQFF; DNA: TGTGCCAGCAGCTTAGGAAGCCGGGAGAGCTCCTACAATGAGCAGTTCTTC
D: TRBD2; V: TRBV7-2; J: TRBJ2-1; size: .; CDR3: CASRHGTSRHNEQFF; DNA: TGTGCCAGCAGACACGGGACTAGCAGACACAATGAGCAGTTCTTC
D: .; V: TRBV7-6; J: TRBJ2-6; size: .; CDR3: CACSSHRDGANVLTF; DNA: TGTGCCTGCAGCTCCCACAGGGATGGGGCCAACGTCCTGACTTTC
D: .; V: TRBV5-5; J: TRBJ2-7; size: .; CDR3: CASRTPSSYEQYF; DNA: TGTGCCAGCCGGACCCCAAGCTCCTACGAGCAGTACTTC
D: .; V: TRBV27; J: TRBJ1-2; size: .; CDR3: CATLMGGVGYHYTF; DNA: TGTGCCACCCTGATGGGGGGGGTAGGCTATCACTACACCTTC
D: .; V: TRBV6-4; J: TRBJ2-3; size: .; CDR3: CASSASHTQYF; DNA: TGTGCCAGCAGTGCCAGCCATACGCAGTATTTT
D: .; V: TRBV6-6; J: TRBJ2-5; size: .; CDR3: CASSPSKFSATQYF; DNA: TGTGCCAGCAGTCCTTCTAAGTTCTCGGCGACCCAGTACTTC
D: .; V: TRBV19; J: TRBJ2-1; size: .; CDR3: CASSILLEQFF; DNA: TGTGCCAGTAGTATACTACTCGAGCAGTTCTTC
D: .; V: TRBV2; J: TRBJ2-1; size: .; CDR3: CASSQLEVGTNTFESYNEQFF; DNA: TGTGCCAGCAGTCAGTTAGAGGTCGGGACGAATACTTTTGAGTCTTACAATGAGCAGTTCTTC
D: .; V: TRBV7-6; J: TRBJ2-1; size: .; CDR3: CASSPDRVNNEQFF; DNA: TGTGCCAGCAGCCCAGACCGGGTTAACAATGAGCAGTTCTTC
D: .; V: TRBV7-2; J: TRBJ1-2; size: .; CDR3: CASSLTDSYGYTF; DNA: TGTGCCAGCAGCTTAACCGACTCCTATGGCTACACCTTC
D: .; V: TRBV27; J: TRBJ2-1; size: .; CDR3: CASSPAYNEQFF; DNA: TGTGCCAGCAGTCCTGCCTACAATGAGCAGTTCTTC
D: .; V: TRBV5-6; J: TRBJ2-1; size: .; CDR3: CASTVGGLNNEQFF; DNA: TGTGCCAGCACCGTTGGGGGACTTAACAATGAGCAGTTCTTC
D: TRBD2; V: TRBV7-8; J: TRBJ2-3; size: .; CDR3: CASSAGVTDTQYF; DNA: TGTGCCAGCAGCGCGGGAGTAACAGATACGCAGTATTTT
D: .; V: TRBV5-4; J: TRBJ2-7; size: once; CDR3: CASSLGAGAPRGEQYF; DNA: TGTGCCAGCAGCTTGGGGGCGGGAGCCCCAAGGGGGGAGCAGTACTTC
D: TRBD2; V: TRBV19; J: TRBJ2-1; size: .; CDR3: CASSIMGLAAYNEQFF; DNA: TGTGCCAGTAGTATAATGGGACTAGCGGCATACAATGAGCAGTTCTTC
D: TRBD2; V: TRBV28; J: TRBJ2-3; size: .; CDR3: CASTLLAGGKDTQYF; DNA: TGTGCCAGCACCTTACTAGCGGGAGGAAAAGATACGCAGTATTTT
D: TRBD2; V: TRBV19; J: TRBJ2-1; size: .; CDR3: CASNKAGGFHNEQFF; DNA: TGTGCCAGTAACAAAGCGGGGGGGTTCCACAATGAGCAGTTCTTC
D: TRBD1; V: TRBV14; J: TRBJ1-1; size: once; CDR3: CASSQDWTGAEAFF; DNA: TGTGCCAGCAGCCAAGATTGGACAGGGGCTGAAGCTTTCTTT
D: TRBD2; V: TRBV27; J: TRBJ2-1; size: .; CDR3: CASSFSGRVSSYNEQFF; DNA: TGTGCCAGCAGTTTCAGCGGGAGGGTGAGCTCCTACAATGAGCAGTTCTTC
D: .; V: TRBV5-4; J: TRBJ2-7; size: .; CDR3: CASSLEPLTASYEQYF; DNA: TGTGCCAGCAGCTTGGAGCCCCTGACAGCTAGCTACGAGCAGTACTTC
D: .; V: TRBV10-3; J: TRBJ2-1; size: .; CDR3: CAISPPVGDNEQFF; DNA: TGTGCCATCAGCCCCCCAGTGGGAGACAATGAGCAGTTCTTC
D: TRBD2; V: TRBV9; J: TRBJ2-7; size: .; CDR3: CASSVDRTSGTYEQYF; DNA: TGTGCCAGCAGCGTCGACCGGACTAGCGGGACCTACGAGCAGTACTTC
D: .; V: TRBV19; J: TRBJ1-5; size: .; CDR3: CASRPGGLGSQPQHF; DNA: TGTGCCAGTAGACCAGGAGGACTAGGTAGTCAGCCCCAGCATTTT
D: .; V: TRBV28; J: TRBJ2-6; size: once; CDR3: CASSRVSGANVLTF; DNA: TGTGCCAGCAGTCGAGTCTCTGGGGCCAACGTCCTGACTTTC
D: .; V: TRBV7-2; J: TRBJ2-7; size: .; CDR3: CASSLADREGYEQYF; DNA: TGTGCCAGCAGCTTAGCGGACAGGGAGGGCTACGAGCAGTACTTC
D: .; V: TRBV7-7; J: TRBJ1-1; size: .; CDR3: CASSPFVGGRQSEAFF; DNA: TGTGCTAGCAGCCCTTTCGTAGGTGGGCGACAGAGTGAAGCTTTCTTT
D: .; V: TRBV7-8; J: TRBJ2-1; size: once; CDR3: CASSLLEGRNEQFF; DNA: TGTGCCAGCAGCTTACTCGAAGGGCGGAATGAGCAGTTCTTC
D: .; V: TRBV7-9; J: TRBJ2-7; size: .; CDR3: CASSQTRSYEQYF; DNA: TGTGCCAGCAGCCAAACCAGGTCCTACGAGCAGTACTTC
D: .; V: TRBV6-4; J: TRBJ1-2; size: .; CDR3: CASSDPRKNYGYTF; DNA: TGTGCCAGCAGTGACCCCCGCAAGAACTATGGCTACACCTTC
D: .; V: TRBV10-2; J: TRBJ1-5; size: .; CDR3: CASSLGLSNQPQHF; DNA: TGCGCCAGCAGTCTAGGGTTGAGCAATCAGCCCCAGCATTTT
D: TRBD2; V: TRBV4-3; J: TRBJ2-2; size: .; CDR3: CASSQEPRTSGRSGELFF; DNA: TGCGCCAGCAGCCAAGAGCCCCGGACTAGCGGGAGATCCGGGGAGCTGTTTTTT
D: .; V: TRBV27; J: TRBJ2-6; size: .; CDR3: CASSSSSGANVLTF; DNA: TGTGCCAGCAGTTCCAGCTCTGGGGCCAACGTCCTGACTTTC
D: .; V: TRBV25-1; J: TRBJ1-2; size: once; CDR3: CASSETANYGYTF; DNA: TGTGCCAGCAGTGAAACCGCTAACTATGGCTACACCTTC
D: TRBD1; V: TRBV5-4; J: TRBJ2-7; size: .; CDR3: CASSYRDRDYEQYF; DNA: TGTGCCAGCAGCTACCGGGACAGAGATTACGAGCAGTACTTC